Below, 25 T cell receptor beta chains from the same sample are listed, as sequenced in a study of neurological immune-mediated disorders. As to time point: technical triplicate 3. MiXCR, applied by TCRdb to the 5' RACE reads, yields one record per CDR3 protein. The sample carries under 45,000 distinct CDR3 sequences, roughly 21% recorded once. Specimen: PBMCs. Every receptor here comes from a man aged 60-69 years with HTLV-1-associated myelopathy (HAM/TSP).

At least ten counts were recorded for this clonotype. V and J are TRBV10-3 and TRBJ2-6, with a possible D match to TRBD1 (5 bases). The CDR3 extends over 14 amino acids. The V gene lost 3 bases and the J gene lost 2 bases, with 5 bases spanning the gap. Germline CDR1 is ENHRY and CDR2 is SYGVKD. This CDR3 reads CAISEGAGANVLTF. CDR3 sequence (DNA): TGTGCCATCAGTGAAGGGGCTGGGGCCAACGTCCTGACTTTC.

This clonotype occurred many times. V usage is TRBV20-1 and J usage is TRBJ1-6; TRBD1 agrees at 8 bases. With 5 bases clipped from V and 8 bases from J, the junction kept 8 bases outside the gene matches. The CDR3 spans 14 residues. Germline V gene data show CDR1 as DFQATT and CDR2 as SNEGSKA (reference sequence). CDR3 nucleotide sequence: TGCAGTGCTTGGAGACAGGGGTTACATTCACCCCTCCACTTT. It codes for CSAWRQGLHSPLHF.

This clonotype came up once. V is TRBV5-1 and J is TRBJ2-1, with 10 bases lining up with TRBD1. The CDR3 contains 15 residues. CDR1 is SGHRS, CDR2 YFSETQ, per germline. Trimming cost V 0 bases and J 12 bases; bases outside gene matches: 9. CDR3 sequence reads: CASSLGTGGVDGQFF. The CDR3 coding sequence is TGCGCCAGCAGCTTGGGGACAGGGGGAGTCGATGGGCAGTTCTTC.

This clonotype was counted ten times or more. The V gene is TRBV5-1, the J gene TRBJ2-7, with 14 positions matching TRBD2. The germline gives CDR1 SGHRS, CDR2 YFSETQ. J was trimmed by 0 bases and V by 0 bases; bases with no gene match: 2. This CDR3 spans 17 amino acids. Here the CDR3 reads CASSLGGTSGSSYEQYF. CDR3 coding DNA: TGCGCCAGCAGCTTGGGGGGGACTAGCGGGAGCTCCTACGAGCAGTACTTC.

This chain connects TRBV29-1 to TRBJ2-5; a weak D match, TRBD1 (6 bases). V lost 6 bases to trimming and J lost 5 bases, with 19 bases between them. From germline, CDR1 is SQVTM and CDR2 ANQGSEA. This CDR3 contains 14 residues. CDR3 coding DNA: TGCAGCGTGAGTGGACAGACCACGCAGGAGACCCAGTACTTC. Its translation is CSVSGQTTQETQYF. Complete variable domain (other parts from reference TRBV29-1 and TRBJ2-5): SAVISQKPSRDICQRGTSLTIQCQVDSQVTMMFWYRQQPGQSLTLIATANQGSEATYESGFVIDKFPISRPNLTFSTLTVSNMSPEDSSIYLCSVSGQTTQETQYFGPGTRLLVL.

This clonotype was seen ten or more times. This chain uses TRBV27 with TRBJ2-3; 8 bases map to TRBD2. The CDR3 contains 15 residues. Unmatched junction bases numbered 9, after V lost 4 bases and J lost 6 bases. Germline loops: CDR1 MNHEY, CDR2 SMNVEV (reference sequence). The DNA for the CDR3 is TGTGCCAGCAGTTCGTGGAGCGGGAGTCCGGATACGCAGTATTTT. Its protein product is CASSSWSGSPDTQYF.

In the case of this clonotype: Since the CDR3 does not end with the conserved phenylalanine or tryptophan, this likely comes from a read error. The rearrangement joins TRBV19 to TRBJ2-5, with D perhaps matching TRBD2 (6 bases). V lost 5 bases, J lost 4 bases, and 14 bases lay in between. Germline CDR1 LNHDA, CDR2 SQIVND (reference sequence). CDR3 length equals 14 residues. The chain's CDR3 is CASSRGGTGETQYL. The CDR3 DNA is TGTGCCAGTAGTCGCGGCGGGACGGGAGAGACCCAGTACTTA.

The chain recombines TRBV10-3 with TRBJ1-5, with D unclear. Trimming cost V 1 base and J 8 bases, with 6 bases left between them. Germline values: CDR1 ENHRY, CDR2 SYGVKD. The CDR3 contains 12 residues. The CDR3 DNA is TGTGCCATCAGTGAGTTCGGGGAGCCCCAGCATTTT. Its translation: CAISEFGEPQHF.

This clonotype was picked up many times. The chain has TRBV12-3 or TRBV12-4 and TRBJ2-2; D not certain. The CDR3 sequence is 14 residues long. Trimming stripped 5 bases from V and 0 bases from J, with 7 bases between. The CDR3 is CASSPTANTGELFF. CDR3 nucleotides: TGTGCCAGCAGTCCCACAGCGAACACCGGGGAGCTGTTTTTT.

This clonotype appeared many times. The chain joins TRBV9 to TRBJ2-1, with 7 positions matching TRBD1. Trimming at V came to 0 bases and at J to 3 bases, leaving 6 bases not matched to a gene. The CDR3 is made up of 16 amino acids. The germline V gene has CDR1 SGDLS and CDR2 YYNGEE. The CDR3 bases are TGTGCCAGCAGCGTAGAGTCCAGGGGGATCTACAATGAGCAGTTCTTC. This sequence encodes CASSVESRGIYNEQFF.

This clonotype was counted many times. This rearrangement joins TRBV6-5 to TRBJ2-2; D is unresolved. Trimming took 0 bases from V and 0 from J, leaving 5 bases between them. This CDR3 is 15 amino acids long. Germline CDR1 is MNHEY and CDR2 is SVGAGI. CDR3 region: CASSYSGPNTGELFF. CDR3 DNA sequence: TGTGCCAGCAGTTACTCTGGTCCGAACACCGGGGAGCTGTTTTTT.

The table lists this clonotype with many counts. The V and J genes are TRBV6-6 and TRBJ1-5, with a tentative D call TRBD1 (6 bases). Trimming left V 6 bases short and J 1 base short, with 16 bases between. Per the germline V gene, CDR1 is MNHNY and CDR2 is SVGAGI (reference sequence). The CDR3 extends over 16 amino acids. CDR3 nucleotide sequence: TGTGCCAGCAGCCCCCCTTGGGGGGCAAGCAATCAGCCCCAGCATTTT. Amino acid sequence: CASSPPWGASNQPQHF.

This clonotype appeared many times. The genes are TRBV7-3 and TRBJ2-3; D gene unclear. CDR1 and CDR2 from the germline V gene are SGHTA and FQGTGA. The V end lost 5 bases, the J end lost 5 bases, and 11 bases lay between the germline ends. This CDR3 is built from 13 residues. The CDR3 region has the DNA TGTGCCAGCAGCACGAGCATCTTAGATACGCAGTATTTT. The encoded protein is CASSTSILDTQYF.

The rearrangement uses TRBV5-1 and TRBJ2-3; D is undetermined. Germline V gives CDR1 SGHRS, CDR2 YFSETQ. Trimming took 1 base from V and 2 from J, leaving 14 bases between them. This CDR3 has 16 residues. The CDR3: CASSLLGTHLTDTQYF. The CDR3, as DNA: TGCGCCAGCAGCTTGTTAGGTACCCACCTCACAGATACGCAGTATTTT.

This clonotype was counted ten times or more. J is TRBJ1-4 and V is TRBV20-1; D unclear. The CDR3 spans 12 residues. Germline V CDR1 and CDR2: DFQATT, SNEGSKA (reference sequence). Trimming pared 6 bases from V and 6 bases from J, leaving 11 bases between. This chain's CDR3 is CSAQGWDEKLFF. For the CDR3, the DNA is TGCAGTGCCCAAGGGTGGGATGAAAAACTGTTTTTT.

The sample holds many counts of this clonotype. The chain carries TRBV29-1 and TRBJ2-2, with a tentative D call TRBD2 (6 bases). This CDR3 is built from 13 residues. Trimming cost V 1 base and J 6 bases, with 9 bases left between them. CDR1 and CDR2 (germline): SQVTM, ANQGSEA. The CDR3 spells CSVEGGDAGELFF. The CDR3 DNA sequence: TGCAGCGTTGAAGGGGGGGACGCCGGGGAGCTGTTTTTT.

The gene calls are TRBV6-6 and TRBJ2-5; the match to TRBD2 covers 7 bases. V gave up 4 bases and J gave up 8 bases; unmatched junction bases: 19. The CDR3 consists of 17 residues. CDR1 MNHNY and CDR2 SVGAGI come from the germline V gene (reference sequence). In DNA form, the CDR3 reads TGTGCCAGCAGTTTCTCCCCGGCGCGGGGGACTGGATATACCCAGTACTTC. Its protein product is CASSFSPARGTGYTQYF.

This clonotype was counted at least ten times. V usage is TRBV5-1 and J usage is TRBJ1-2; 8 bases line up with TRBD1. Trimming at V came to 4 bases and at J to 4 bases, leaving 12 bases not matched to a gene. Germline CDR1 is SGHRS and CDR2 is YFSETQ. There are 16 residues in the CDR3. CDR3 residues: CASSIEPGQEFYGYTF. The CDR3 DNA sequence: TGCGCCAGCAGCATAGAACCGGGACAGGAATTCTATGGCTACACCTTC.

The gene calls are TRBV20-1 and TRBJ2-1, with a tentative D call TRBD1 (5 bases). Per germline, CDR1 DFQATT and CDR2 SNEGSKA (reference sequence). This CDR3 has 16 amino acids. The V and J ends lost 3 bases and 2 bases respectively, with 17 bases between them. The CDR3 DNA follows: TGCAGTGCTAGGATTCTAGGGGCGTTGACCTACAATGAGCAGTTCTTC. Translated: CSARILGALTYNEQFF.

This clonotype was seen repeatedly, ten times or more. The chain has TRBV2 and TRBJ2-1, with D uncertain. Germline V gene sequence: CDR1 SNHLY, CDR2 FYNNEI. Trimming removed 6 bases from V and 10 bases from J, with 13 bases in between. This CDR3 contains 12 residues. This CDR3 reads CASRSGGPEQFF. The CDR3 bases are TGTGCCAGCAGGTCTGGCGGTCCGGAGCAGTTCTTC.

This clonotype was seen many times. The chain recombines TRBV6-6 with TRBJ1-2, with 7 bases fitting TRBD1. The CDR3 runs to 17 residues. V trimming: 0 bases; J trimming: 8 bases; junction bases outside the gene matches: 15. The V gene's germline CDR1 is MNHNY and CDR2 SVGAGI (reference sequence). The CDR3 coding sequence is TGTGCCAGCAGTTACTCAGACCGGGACAGCCTCCCAGACGGCTACACCTTC. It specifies CASSYSDRDSLPDGYTF.

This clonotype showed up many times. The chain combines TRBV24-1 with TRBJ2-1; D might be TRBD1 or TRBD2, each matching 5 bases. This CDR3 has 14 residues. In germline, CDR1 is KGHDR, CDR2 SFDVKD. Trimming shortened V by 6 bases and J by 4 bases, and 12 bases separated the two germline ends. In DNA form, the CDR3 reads TGTGCCACCAGTCGGGACGGCCCTTACAATGAGCAGTTCTTC. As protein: CATSRDGPYNEQFF.

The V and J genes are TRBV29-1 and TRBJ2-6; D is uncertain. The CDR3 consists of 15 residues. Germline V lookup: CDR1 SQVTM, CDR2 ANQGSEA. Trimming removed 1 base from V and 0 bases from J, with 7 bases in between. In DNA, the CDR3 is TGCAGCGTTGAAGGGGTAGCCTCTGGGGCCAACGTCCTGACTTTC. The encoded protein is CSVEGVASGANVLTF.

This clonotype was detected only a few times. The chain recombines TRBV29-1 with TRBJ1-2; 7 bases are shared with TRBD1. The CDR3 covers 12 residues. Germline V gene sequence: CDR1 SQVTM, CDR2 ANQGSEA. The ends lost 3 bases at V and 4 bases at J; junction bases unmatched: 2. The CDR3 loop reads CSVETGFYGYTF. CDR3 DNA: TGCAGCGTTGAGACAGGGTTCTATGGCTACACCTTC.

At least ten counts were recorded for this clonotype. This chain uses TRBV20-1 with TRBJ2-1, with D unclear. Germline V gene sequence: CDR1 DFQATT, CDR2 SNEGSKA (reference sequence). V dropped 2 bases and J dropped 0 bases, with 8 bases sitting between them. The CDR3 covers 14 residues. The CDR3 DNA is TGCAGTGCTAGAACGAGCAGCTCCTACAATGAGCAGTTCTTC. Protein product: CSARTSSSYNEQFF.